This TCR beta chain stems from a study of technical replicates of blood from a few donors. Losses at the gene ends were 2 bases for V and 8 bases for J; bases not matched to a gene: 8. Germline CDR1 reads SEHNR; CDR2 reads FQNEAQ (reference sequence). The CDR3 has 14 amino acids. Generated by immunoSEQ multiplex PCR, the TCRdb table keeps only in-frame clones and is missing some. Here the sample spans more than 11,000 clones, about four fifths being singletons. The receptor comes from a human donor in good health. Sequencing was performed on PBMCs. The chain has TRBV7-9 and TRBJ1-2; 7 bases are a match to TRBD1. The CDR3 loop is CASSLSTGTRGYTF. The DNA for the CDR3 is TGTGCCAGCAGCTTATCGACAGGGACTCGAGGCTACACCTTC.